Detailed here is one T cell receptor (beta chain). Antigen unknown. Before sorting, lamina propria lymphocytes were separated from surgical specimens by density gradient. Eligibility required adulthood, ileal or ileocolonic Crohn's disease and indicated ileocolonic resection. The CDR3 runs 14 residues. V gave up 2 bases and J gave up 0 bases, with 8 bases separating them. The germline V gene has CDR1 SGHNT and CDR2 YYREEE (reference sequence). This entry is derived from a study of T cell repertoires in ileal Crohn's disease. Assay: immunoSEQ multiplex PCR; the TCRdb copy retains only in-frame clones and omits some. The sample includes under 6,500 clones, more than 75% seen only once; the top ten take approximately 0.84%. Findings and limits, study-wide: Clonal expansions were more frequent in active smokers than non-smokers at surgery. Every patient over 26.8% clonality showed endoscopic recurrence.

This sequence joins TRBV5-4 and TRBJ1-1; D not resolved. Material: CD4+ T cells from ileum. The receptor was isolated from an adult with Crohn's disease. Some clones in this sample may be carry-over from other donors' samples. The CDR3: CASSFSGLNTEAFF. The CDR3 bases are TGTGCCAGCAGCTTCAGCGGTTTGAACACTGAAGCTTTCTTT. Full variable domain (rest looked up from reference TRBV5-4 and TRBJ1-1): ETGVTQSPTHLIKTRGQQVTLRCSSQSGHNTVSWYQQALGQGPQFIFQYYREEENGRGNFPPRFSGLQFPNYSSELNVNALELDDSALYLCASSFSGLNTEAFFGQGTRLTVV.